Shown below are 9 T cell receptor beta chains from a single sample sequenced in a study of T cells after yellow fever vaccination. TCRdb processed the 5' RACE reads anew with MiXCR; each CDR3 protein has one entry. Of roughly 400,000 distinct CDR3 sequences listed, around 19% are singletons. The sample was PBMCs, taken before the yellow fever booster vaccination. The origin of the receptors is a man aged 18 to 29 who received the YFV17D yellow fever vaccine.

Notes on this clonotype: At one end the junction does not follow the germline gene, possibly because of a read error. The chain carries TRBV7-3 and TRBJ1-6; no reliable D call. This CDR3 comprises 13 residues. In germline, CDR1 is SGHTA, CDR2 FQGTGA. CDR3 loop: CISEIVSGSPLHF. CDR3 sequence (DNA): TGCATATCCGAGATTGTCTCCGGTTCACCCCTCCACTTT.

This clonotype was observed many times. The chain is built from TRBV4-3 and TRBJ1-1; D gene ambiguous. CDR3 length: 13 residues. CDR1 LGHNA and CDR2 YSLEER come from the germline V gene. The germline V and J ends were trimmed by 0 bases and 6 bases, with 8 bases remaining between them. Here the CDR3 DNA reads TGCGCCAGCAGCCAAGACAGGTTCGCTGAAGCTTTCTTT. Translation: CASSQDRFAEAFF.

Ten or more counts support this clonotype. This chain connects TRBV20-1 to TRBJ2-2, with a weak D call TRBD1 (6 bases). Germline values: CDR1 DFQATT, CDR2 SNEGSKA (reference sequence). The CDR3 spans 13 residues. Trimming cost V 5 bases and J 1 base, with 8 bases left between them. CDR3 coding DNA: TGCAGTGCTCAGACAGGGAACACCGGGGAGCTGTTTTTT. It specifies CSAQTGNTGELFF.

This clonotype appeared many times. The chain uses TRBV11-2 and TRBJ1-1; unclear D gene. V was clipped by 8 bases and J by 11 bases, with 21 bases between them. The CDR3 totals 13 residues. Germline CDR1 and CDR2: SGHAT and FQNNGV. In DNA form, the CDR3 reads TGTGCCAGCGGCATTCAGGAGGCTTTAGGGGCTTTCTTT. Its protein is CASGIQEALGAFF.

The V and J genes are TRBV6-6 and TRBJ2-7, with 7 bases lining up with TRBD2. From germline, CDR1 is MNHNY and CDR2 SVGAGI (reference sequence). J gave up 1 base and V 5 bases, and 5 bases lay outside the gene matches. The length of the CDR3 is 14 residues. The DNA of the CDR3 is TGTGCCAGCAGTCTCAATAGCGGGTCCTACGAGCAGTACTTC. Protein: CASSLNSGSYEQYF.

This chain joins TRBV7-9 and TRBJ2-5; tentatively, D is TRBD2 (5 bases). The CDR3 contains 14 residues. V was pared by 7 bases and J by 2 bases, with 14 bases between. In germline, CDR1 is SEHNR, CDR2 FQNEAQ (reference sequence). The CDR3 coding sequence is TGTGCCAGCAACCCTGGACCGGGGCAAGAGACCCAGTACTTC. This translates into CASNPGPGQETQYF.

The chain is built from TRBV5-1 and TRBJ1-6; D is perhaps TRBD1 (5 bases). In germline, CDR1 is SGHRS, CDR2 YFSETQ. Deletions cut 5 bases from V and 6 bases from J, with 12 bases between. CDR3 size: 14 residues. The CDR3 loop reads CASRTGTSNSPLHF. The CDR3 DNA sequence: TGCGCCAGCAGAACAGGCACCAGTAATTCACCCCTCCACTTT.

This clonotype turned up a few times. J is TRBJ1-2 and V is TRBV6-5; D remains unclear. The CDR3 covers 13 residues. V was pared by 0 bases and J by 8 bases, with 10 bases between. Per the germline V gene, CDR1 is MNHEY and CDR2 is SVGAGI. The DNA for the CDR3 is TGTGCCAGCAGTTACTCGATACAGATGGGCTACACCTTC. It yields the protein CASSYSIQMGYTF.

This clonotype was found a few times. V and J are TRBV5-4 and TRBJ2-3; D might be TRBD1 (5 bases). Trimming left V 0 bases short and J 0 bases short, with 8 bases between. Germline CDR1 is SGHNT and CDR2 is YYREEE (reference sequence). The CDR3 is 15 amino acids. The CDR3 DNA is TGTGCCAGCAGCTTGGGGGGCTGGAGCACAGATACGCAGTATTTT. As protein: CASSLGGWSTDTQYF.